This T cell receptor (beta chain) emerged from a study of cytomegalovirus exposure and HLA in healthy donors. Vbeta (60) and Jbeta (13) primers were used in the PCR. Method: immunoSEQ multiplex PCR; TCRdb's copy keeps in-frame clones and lacks some. The table records 180,000 or so clones, roughly 85% of them present only once. The V and J ends lost 1 base and 4 bases respectively, with 10 bases between them. Germline V lookup: CDR1 MGHRA, CDR2 YSYEKL. This CDR3 is 15 amino acids long. The chain combines TRBV4-1 with TRBJ1-4; D gene uncertain. Sequencing was done on a sample of PBMCs. The receptor's source is a man aged 45-65 years in good health and CMV-seropositive. CDR3 sequence reads: CASSQGFGGNEKLFF. The DNA for the CDR3 is TGCGCCAGCAGCCAAGGTTTTGGAGGTAATGAAAAACTGTTTTTT.